The entry that follows covers one T cell receptor (beta chain) sequence. V lost 3 bases, J lost 9 bases, and 8 bases stayed unmatched. The CDR3 sequence is 15 residues long. Per the germline V gene, CDR1 is SGHNT and CDR2 is YYREEE (reference sequence). These data come from a study of shared clonotypes between healthy human individuals. Study summary: Donor composition was a couple of women and three men, aged 18 to 49.

Genomic DNA of each subset was evenly split across several immunoSEQ plates. In the original workflow: As immunoSEQ supplied junction-only sequences (without quality scores), filtering differed. Data came from immunoSEQ multiplex PCR; TCRdb stores just in-frame clones and leaves some out. V and J calls and clone size come straight from that table; D and trimming were deduced from the DNA. The table has around 500,000 clones, approximately 81% seen once. The sample comprised PBMCs. The clonotype originates from a middle-aged woman in good health. Some clones in this sample may be carry-over from other donors' samples. The genes are TRBV5-4 and TRBJ2-1, with TRBD2 matching over 11 bases. CDR3 residues: CASSSSGRTLSEQFF. CDR3 bases: TGTGCCAGCAGCTCTAGCGGGAGGACCCTCAGTGAGCAGTTCTTC. The variable domain in full, completed from reference TRBV5-4 and TRBJ2-1, reads ETGVTQSPTHLIKTRGQQVTLRCSSQSGHNTVSWYQQALGQGPQFIFQYYREEENGRGNFPPRFSGLQFPNYSSELNVNALELDDSALYLCASSSSGRTLSEQFFGPGTRLTVL.